This is a list of T cell receptor beta chains from one sample in a study of shared clonotypes between healthy human individuals. TCRdb keeps only in-frame clones here, not all; method: immunoSEQ multiplex PCR. Of about 1.5 million clones listed, approximately 97% were seen once; the top ten hold roughly 1.2%. Sequenced: naive CD4+ T cells sorted from blood. The receptors were sampled from a young man in good health. CDR3s include the opening cysteine and the closing phenylalanine or tryptophan. D genes are given only for firm matches. Clone size appears in some rows only: once, few, many, or a class for an expanded clone.

abundance	len	j_gene	v_gene	d_gene	CDR3nt	CDR3aa
-	14	TRBJ1-1	TRBV18	-	TGTGCCAGCTCAATCGTACCGAAGAACACTGAAGCTTTCTTT	CASSIVPKNTEAFF
-	13	TRBJ2-7	TRBV11-3	-	TGTGCCAGCAGCTCATACAACGGACGCCCTTTACGTTTC	CASSSYNGRPLRF
once	15	TRBJ2-5	TRBV5-4	-	TGTGCCAGCAGCTTGGGGGTAGCGGAGATTGAGACCCAGTACTTC	CASSLGVAEIETQYF
-	14	TRBJ2-5	TRBV5-6	TRBD1	TGTGCCAGCAGCACGGACAGGGCCCCAGAGACCCAGTACTTC	CASSTDRAPETQYF
-	15	TRBJ2-7	TRBV10-1	-	TGCGCCAGCAGTGATTTGGCTAGCGATCCCTACGAGCAGTACTTC	CASSDLASDPYEQYF
-	11	TRBJ2-7	TRBV29-1	TRBD2	TGCAGCGCGGGCGGGAGTTACGAGCAGTACTTC	CSAGGSYEQYF
-	12	TRBJ1-5	TRBV27	TRBD1	TGTGCCAGCAGTTCAGGGGGGCGGCCCCAGCATTTT	CASSSGGRPQHF
-	16	TRBJ2-1	TRBV7-2	TRBD2	TGTGCCAGCAGCTCGGGACTAGCGGGAAACTACAATGAGCAGTTCTTC	CASSSGLAGNYNEQFF
-	11	TRBJ2-2	TRBV4-1	-	TGCGCCAGCAGGGGTACCGGGGAGCTGTTTTTT	CASRGTGELFF
-	11	TRBJ2-5	TRBV6-1	-	TGTGCCAGCAGTGAAATGGAGACCCAGTACTTC	CASSEMETQYF
-	15	TRBJ1-2	TRBV18	-	TGTGCCAGCTCACCACCTAACGGGCTTCATCGGGGCTACACCTTC	CASSPPNGLHRGYTF
-	13	TRBJ1-2	TRBV29-1	TRBD1	TGCAGCGTTCTAGGGGGCCGTGACTATGGCTACACCTTC	CSVLGGRDYGYTF
once	13	TRBJ1-5	TRBV6-5	TRBD1	TGTGCCAGCAGCCAGGGGGGCTTTCAGCCCCAGCATTTT	CASSQGGFQPQHF
-	11	TRBJ2-1	TRBV4-1	-	TGCGCCAGCAGCCTCCACAATGAGCAGTTCTTC	CASSLHNEQFF
-	16	TRBJ2-3	TRBV9	-	TGTGCCAGCAGTCTCCCCTGGGGCGGCCGCACAGATACGCAGTATTTT	CASSLPWGGRTDTQYF
-	15	TRBJ2-5	TRBV29-1	-	TGCAGCGTTGAAGATCCGTCAGGGGCGGGGGAGACCCAGTACTTC	CSVEDPSGAGETQYF
-	15	TRBJ1-2	TRBV5-1	-	TGCGCCAGCAGCTTTGGTACAACAGCTAACTATGGCTACACCTTC	CASSFGTTANYGYTF
-	12	TRBJ2-1	TRBV18	-	TGTGCCAGCTCACCTAATGGGGATGAGCAGTTCTTC	CASSPNGDEQFF
-	15	TRBJ2-1	TRBV5-4	TRBD1	TGTGCCAGCAGCTTGGGGAGGACAGGGATCAATGAGCAGTTCTTC	CASSLGRTGINEQFF
-	15	TRBJ2-3	TRBV5-6	-	TGTGCCAGCAGTGGCTACGGGGGCGCCGCAGATACGCAGTATTTT	CASSGYGGAADTQYF
-	20	TRBJ2-2	TRBV19	TRBD2	TGTGCCAGTAGTATTAGACATTGGACTAGCGGGATTAGGAGCACCGGGGAGCTGTTTTTT	CASSIRHWTSGIRSTGELFF
-	14	TRBJ2-1	TRBV19	-	TGTGCCAGCTTAAATACGGGACCCTACAATGAGCAGTTCTTC	CASLNTGPYNEQFF
once	16	TRBJ2-1	TRBV18	TRBD2	TGTGCCAGCTCACCGTGGACTAGCGGGACCTACAATGAGCAGTTCTTC	CASSPWTSGTYNEQFF
-	14	TRBJ1-1	TRBV7-9	-	TGTGCCAGCAGCTTCGAAAGGGCGGACAGTGAAGCTTTCTTT	CASSFERADSEAFF
-	15	TRBJ2-7	TRBV6-1	TRBD1	TGTGCCAGCAGTGAACGGGACAGGAGCTCCTACGAGCAGTACTTC	CASSERDRSSYEQYF
-	15	TRBJ2-7	TRBV28	TRBD2	TGTGCCGGCCCAACTATGGCTAGCGGGAGACACGAGCAGTACTTC	CAGPTMASGRHEQYF
-	15	TRBJ2-2	TRBV5-1	TRBD1	TGCGCCAGCAGCTTAGACAGGGTCGGCACCGGGGAGCTGTTTTTT	CASSLDRVGTGELFF
-	13	TRBJ2-3	TRBV10-1	-	TGCGCCAGCAGTAACAGGGAGGGAGATACGCAGTATTTT	CASSNREGDTQYF
-	14	TRBJ2-6	TRBV9	-	TGTGCCAGCAGCGTAGGAAGAGGGCCCGTCGTCCTGACTTTC	CASSVGRGPVVLTF
-	10	TRBJ2-7	TRBV5-3	-	TGTGCCAGAAGCTGCTACGAGCAGTACTTC	CARSCYEQYF
-	12	TRBJ2-3	TRBV12-1	-	TGTGCCAGCAGCTTGCTCCGGGATGCGCAGTATTTT	CASSLLRDAQYF
once	15	TRBJ2-1	TRBV29-1	TRBD1	TGCAGCGCTGGGAACGGACAGGGGTCCTACAATGAGCAGTTCTTC	CSAGNGQGSYNEQFF
-	12	TRBJ2-3	TRBV5-1	TRBD1	TGCGCCAGCAGCTTCGACAGGGTTACGCAGTATTTT	CASSFDRVTQYF
-	17	TRBJ2-2	TRBV9	TRBD2	TGTGCCAGCAGCGTAACTAGCGGGAGGGGTTCGGCCGGGGAGCTGTTTTTT	CASSVTSGRGSAGELFF
-	15	TRBJ2-1	TRBV5-1	TRBD2	TGCGCCAGCAGCCTGGGAGGGAGGGCCTTAAATGAGCAGTTCTTC	CASSLGGRALNEQFF
-	15	TRBJ2-3	TRBV5-1	TRBD1	TGCGCCAGCAGGGTTTCAGGGGGAGCGACAGATACGCAGTATTTT	CASRVSGGATDTQYF